The clone carrying this TCR beta chain appeared many times. This record belongs to a study of regulatory T cells in long-lasting Graves disease. This sample's time point: newly diagnosed GD, antithyroid drugs for less than 3 months. From RNA extracted from PBMCs, the TCR library was made. Sequencing libraries for TCR beta were prepared with iRepertoire HTBI primers and Arm-PCR of CDR3 regions. In TCRdb, the multiplex PCR reads were re-called with MiXCR into one record per CDR3 protein. The top ten hold about 17% of the sample, which has hundreds of thousands of distinct CDR3 sequences, less than 20% seen once. J lost 10 bases, V lost 3 bases, and 16 bases had no gene match. CDR1 is DFQATT and CDR2 is SNEGSKA in the germline V gene (reference sequence). The CDR3 spans 15 residues. These records were also assigned to another study, of T cells in Graves' hyperthyroidism and ophthalmopathy.

The receptor was isolated from a woman under 40 with Graves disease. The chain links TRBV20-1 to TRBJ1-1, with TRBD1 matching 8 bases. The sample in question was peripheral blood mononuclear cells (PBMCs), obtained at new diagnosis, from a patient treated with antithyroid drugs. Here the CDR3 DNA reads TGCAGTGCTAGGGACCCCGTGACAGGGGCATGGCGAGCTTTCTTT. Protein product: CSARDPVTGAWRAFF.